What follows is one T cell receptor (beta chain) and its context. The sample belongs to a study of control samples from healthy donors and cancer patients. Repertoires were generated with immunoSEQ multiplex PCR, while TCRdb's copy carries only in-frame clones and drops some. The sample contains 75,000 to 95,000 clones, approximately 84% of which appear only once. The V and J ends lost 5 bases and 1 base respectively, with 15 bases between them. CDR1 is SGHVS, CDR2 FQNEAQ, per germline. The CDR3 contains 15 residues. Sequences were obtained from PBMCs. The chain couples TRBV7-8 to TRBJ2-7; D may be TRBD2 (7 bases). The sequence was obtained from a man in his sixties or seventies with lung cancer. DNA of the CDR3: TGTGCCAGCAGCCCTTTTCGGGGGGCGTCCTACGAGCAGTACTTC. The encoded protein is CASSPFRGASYEQYF.